This TCR beta chain was identified in a study of shared clonotypes between healthy human individuals. The method was immunoSEQ multiplex PCR; TCRdb's version includes in-frame clones alone and lacks a portion of them. The data hold around 980,000 clones, with 70% to 80% observed a single time. This CDR3 contains 16 residues. V lost 4 bases to trimming and J lost 7 bases; unmatched junction nucleotides: 15. Germline V gene sequence: CDR1 SGHRS, CDR2 YFSETQ. The chain is built from TRBV5-1 and TRBJ2-7, with TRBD2 identical over 9 bases. The sequencing input was memory CD4+ T cells from PBMCs. Noted subset: CD45RA-negative fraction. The sequence was obtained from a man aged 18 to 29 in good health. Some clones in this sample may be carry-over from other donors' samples. This chain's CDR3 is CASSPLPLAGFVEQYF. The CDR3 nucleotides read TGCGCCAGCAGCCCCTTGCCCCTAGCGGGATTCGTAGAGCAGTACTTC.